The 12 T cell receptor beta chains below were found in one sample sequenced in a study of blood T cell repertoires in COVID-19. Only in-frame clones appear in the TCRdb table, and some are missing; sequencing was by immunoSEQ multiplex PCR. This table has 150,000 to 200,000 clones, 76% appearing once. What was sequenced was PBMCs or T cells enriched from blood (not recorded which). Receptors were obtained from a woman aged 45-59 years with acute COVID-19.

There are many counts of this clone. The chain uses TRBV5-6 and TRBJ1-4; TRBD1 is a possible D gene (5 bases). V was pared by 5 bases and J by 7 bases, with 9 bases between. The CDR3 consists of 12 residues. Germline values: CDR1 SGHDT, CDR2 YYEEEE. DNA for the CDR3: TGTGCCAGCAGGGCAGGGTTTGAAAAACTGTTTTTT. The encoded protein is CASRAGFEKLFF.

This clone occurred once. The chain uses TRBV6-5 and TRBJ1-5; the D is unclear. The CDR3 length is 13 residues. Trimming stripped 7 bases from V and 6 bases from J, with 13 bases between. Germline CDR1 is MNHEY and CDR2 is SVGAGI. In DNA form, the CDR3 reads TGTGCCAGCAAGCCATCGGAGGTTCAGCCCCAGCATTTT. Translated: CASKPSEVQPQHF.

Concerning this clone itself: The same CDR3 can be traced to other DNA sequences in this sample. The chain employs TRBV27 and TRBJ1-2, with D perhaps TRBD1 (5 bases). The CDR3 spans 13 residues. Looked up from germline, CDR1 is MNHEY and CDR2 is SMNVEV (reference sequence). The V gene lost 8 bases and the J gene lost 5 bases, with 15 bases spanning the gap. Written as DNA, the CDR3 is TGTGCCAGCTCCGACCGGGGGGGGTATGGCTACACCTTC. It codes for CASSDRGGYGYTF.

This clone has only a few counts. The genes are TRBV5-1 and TRBJ2-5, with 7 positions matching TRBD2. The CDR3 totals 15 residues. V was pared by 0 bases and J by 3 bases, with 5 bases of the junction left unmatched. Germline values: CDR1 SGHRS, CDR2 YFSETQ. The CDR3 nucleotides read TGCGCCAGCAGCTTGGCCGCGACTAGCAAAGAGACCCAGTACTTC. Translation gives CASSLAATSKETQYF.

This clone was found many times. The chain employs TRBV28 and TRBJ2-2; maybe TRBD1 (6 bases). V was clipped by 5 bases and J by 3 bases, with 16 bases between them. Per germline, CDR1 MDHEN and CDR2 SYDVKM. The CDR3 has 16 amino acids. CDR3 sequence reads: CASSRSQGWDTGELFF. CDR3 DNA: TGTGCCAGCAGTCGATCCCAGGGGTGGGACACCGGGGAGCTGTTTTTT. The variable domain in full, with the rest retrieved from reference TRBV28 and TRBJ2-2, is DVKVTQSSRYLVKRTGEKVFLECVQDMDHENMFWYRQDPGLGLRLIYFSYDVKMKEKGDIPEGYSVSREKKERFSLILESASTNQTSMYLCASSRSQGWDTGELFFGEGSRLTVL.

The V gene is TRBV28, the J gene TRBJ1-1; 9 bases agree with TRBD1. Germline CDR1 and CDR2: MDHEN and SYDVKM. The V and J ends lost 6 bases and 4 bases, in that order; junction bases with no gene match: 6. The CDR3 is made up of 14 amino acids. DNA for the CDR3: TGTGCCAGCAGGATGGAACAGGGGGCCACTGAAGCTTTCTTT. This translates into CASRMEQGATEAFF.

The rearrangement links TRBV5-1 to TRBJ2-2, with D perhaps matching TRBD1 (5 bases). Germline lookup yields CDR1 SGHRS and CDR2 YFSETQ. The length of the CDR3 is 14 residues. V dropped 4 bases and J dropped 1 base, with 8 bases sitting between them. CDR3 in DNA: TGCGCCAGCAGCGGTCAGGGGAACACCGGGGAGCTGTTTTTT. The encoded protein is CASSGQGNTGELFF.

The rearrangement uses TRBV24-1 and TRBJ1-4; D may be TRBD1 (5 bases). The CDR3 sequence is 13 residues long. The germline V gene encodes CDR1 KGHDR and CDR2 SFDVKD. Trimming stripped 4 bases from V and 9 bases from J, with 11 bases between. The CDR3 coding sequence is TGTGCCACCAGTGAGGGGGGAGAGAAAAAACTGTTTTTT. It translates to CATSEGGEKKLFF.

This clone was counted a single time. The chain carries TRBV7-6 and TRBJ2-1, with a possible D match to TRBD2 (6 bases). Trimming took 0 bases from V and 1 from J, leaving 16 bases between them. CDR3 length equals 18 residues. Germline CDR1 and CDR2: SGHVS and FNYEAQ. The CDR3 region has the DNA TGTGCCAGCAGCTTAGCTCCTCCGGCGGGGCCTTCCTACAATGAGCAGTTCTTC. Its translation: CASSLAPPAGPSYNEQFF.

This chain links TRBV28 with TRBJ1-4; 7 nucleotides line up with TRBD1. V was clipped by 6 bases and J by 2 bases; unmatched bases: 9. CDR1 is MDHEN, CDR2 SYDVKM, per germline. The CDR3 has 16 residues. This chain's CDR3 is CASRQTGEWTNEKLFF. Here the CDR3 DNA reads TGTGCCAGCAGACAAACAGGGGAGTGGACTAATGAAAAACTGTTTTTT.

This clone was recorded a few times. The chain has TRBV28 and TRBJ1-3, with 7 bases aligning to TRBD1. The CDR3 loop spans 19 amino acids. Germline trimming cut 6 bases from V and 2 bases from J; bases unmatched to any gene: 19. Germline values: CDR1 MDHEN, CDR2 SYDVKM. This CDR3 is CASSYPVKTGWIAGNTIYF. The CDR3 DNA follows: TGTGCCAGCAGCTACCCCGTGAAGACAGGGTGGATTGCTGGAAACACCATATATTTT.

V and J are TRBV11-2 and TRBJ1-3; D remains unclear. The V gene lost 2 bases and the J gene lost 3 bases, with 11 bases spanning the gap. Germline V gives CDR1 SGHAT, CDR2 FQNNGV. The CDR3 spans 15 residues. The CDR3 protein is CASSLPYRGGNTIYF. The CDR3 DNA follows: TGTGCCAGCAGCTTACCGTACCGGGGTGGAAACACCATATATTTT. Full variable domain (remainder filled in from reference TRBV11-2 and TRBJ1-3): EAGVAQSPRYKIIEKRQSVAFWCNPISGHATLYWYQQILGQGPKLLIQFQNNGVVDDSQLPKDRFSAERLKGVDSTLKIQPAKLEDSAVYLCASSLPYRGGNTIYFGEGSWLTVV.